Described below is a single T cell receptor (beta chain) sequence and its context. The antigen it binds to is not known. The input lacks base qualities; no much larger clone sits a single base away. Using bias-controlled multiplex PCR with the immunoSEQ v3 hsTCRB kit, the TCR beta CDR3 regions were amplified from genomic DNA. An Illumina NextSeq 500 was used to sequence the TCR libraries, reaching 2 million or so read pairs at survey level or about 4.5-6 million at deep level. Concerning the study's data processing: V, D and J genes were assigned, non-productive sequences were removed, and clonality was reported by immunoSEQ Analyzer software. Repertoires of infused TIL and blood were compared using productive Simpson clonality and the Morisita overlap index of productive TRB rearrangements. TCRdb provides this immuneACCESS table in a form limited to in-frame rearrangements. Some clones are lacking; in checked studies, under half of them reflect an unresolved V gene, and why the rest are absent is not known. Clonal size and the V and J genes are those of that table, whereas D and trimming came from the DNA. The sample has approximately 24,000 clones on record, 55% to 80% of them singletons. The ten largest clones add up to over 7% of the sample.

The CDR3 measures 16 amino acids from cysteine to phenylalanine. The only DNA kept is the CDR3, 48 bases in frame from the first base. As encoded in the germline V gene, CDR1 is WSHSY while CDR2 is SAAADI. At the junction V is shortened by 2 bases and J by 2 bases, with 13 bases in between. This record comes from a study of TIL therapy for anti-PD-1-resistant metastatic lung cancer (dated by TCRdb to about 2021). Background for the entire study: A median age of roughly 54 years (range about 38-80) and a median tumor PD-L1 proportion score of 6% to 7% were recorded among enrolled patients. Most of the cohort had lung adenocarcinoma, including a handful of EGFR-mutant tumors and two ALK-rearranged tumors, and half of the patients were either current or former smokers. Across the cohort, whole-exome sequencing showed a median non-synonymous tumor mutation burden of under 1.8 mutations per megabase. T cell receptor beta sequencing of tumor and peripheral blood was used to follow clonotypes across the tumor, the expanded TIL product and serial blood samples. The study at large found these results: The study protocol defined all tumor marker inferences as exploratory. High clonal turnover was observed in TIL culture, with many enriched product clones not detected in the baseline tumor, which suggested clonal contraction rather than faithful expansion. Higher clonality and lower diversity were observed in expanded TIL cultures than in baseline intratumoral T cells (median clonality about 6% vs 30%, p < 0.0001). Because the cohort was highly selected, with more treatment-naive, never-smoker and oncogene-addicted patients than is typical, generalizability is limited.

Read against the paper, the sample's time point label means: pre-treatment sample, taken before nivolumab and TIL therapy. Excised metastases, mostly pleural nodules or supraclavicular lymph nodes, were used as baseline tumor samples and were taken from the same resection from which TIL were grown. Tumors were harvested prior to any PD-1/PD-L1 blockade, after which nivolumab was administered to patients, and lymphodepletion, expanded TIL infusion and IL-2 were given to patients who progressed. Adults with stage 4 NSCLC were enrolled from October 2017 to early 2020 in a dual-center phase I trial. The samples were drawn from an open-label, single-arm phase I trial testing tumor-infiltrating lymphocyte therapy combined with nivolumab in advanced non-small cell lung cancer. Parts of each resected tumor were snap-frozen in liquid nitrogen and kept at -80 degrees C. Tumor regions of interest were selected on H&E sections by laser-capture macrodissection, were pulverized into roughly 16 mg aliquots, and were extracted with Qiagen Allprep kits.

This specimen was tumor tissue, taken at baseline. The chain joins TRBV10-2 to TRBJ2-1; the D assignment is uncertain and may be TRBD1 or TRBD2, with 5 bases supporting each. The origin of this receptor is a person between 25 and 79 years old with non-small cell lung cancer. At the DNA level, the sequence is TGCGCCAGCAGTGAGGAGAGGGACGGACCCTACAATGAGCAGTTCTTC. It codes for CASSEERDGPYNEQFF.